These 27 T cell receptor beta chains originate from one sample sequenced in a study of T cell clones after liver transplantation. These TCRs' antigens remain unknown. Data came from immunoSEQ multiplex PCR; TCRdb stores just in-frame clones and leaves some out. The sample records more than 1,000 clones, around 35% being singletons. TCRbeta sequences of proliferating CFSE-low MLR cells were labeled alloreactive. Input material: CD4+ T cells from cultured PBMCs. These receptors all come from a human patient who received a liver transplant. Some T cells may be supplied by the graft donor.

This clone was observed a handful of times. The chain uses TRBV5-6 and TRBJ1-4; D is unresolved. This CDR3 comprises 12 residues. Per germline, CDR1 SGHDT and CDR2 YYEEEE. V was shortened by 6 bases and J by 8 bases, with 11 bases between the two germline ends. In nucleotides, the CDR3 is TGTGCCAGCACCCTTGGGCGAGAAAAACTGTTTTTT. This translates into CASTLGREKLFF.

The CDR3 reads CASSPTTGSDSPLHF. The CDR3 DNA follows: TGCGCCAGCAGCCCGACGACAGGGAGTGATTCACCCCTCCACTTT. The chain couples TRBV5-1 to TRBJ1-6; TRBD1 agrees at 7 bases. This CDR3 comprises 15 residues. Trimming cost V 4 bases and J 8 bases; bases outside gene matches: 9. Germline lookup yields CDR1 SGHRS and CDR2 YFSETQ.

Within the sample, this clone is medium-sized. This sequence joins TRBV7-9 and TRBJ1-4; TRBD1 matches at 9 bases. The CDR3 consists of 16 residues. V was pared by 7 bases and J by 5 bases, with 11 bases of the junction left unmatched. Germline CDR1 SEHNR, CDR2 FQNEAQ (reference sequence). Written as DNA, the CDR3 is TGTGCCAGCACCCTAGGTGCAGGACAGGGGAATGAAAAACTGTTTTTT. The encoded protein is CASTLGAGQGNEKLFF.

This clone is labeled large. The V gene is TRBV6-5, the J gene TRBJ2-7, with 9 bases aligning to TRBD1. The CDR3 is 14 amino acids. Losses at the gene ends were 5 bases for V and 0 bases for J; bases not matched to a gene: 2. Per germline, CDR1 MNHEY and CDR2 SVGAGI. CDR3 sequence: CASSRQGGSYEQYF. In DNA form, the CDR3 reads TGTGCCAGCAGTCGACAGGGGGGCTCCTACGAGCAGTACTTC.

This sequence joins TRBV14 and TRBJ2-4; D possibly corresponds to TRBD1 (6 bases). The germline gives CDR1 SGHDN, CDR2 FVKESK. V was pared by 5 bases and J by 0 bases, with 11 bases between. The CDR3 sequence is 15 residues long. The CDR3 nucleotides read TGTGCCAGCAGCAAGACAGGCCCAGCCAAAAACATTCAGTACTTC. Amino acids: CASSKTGPAKNIQYF. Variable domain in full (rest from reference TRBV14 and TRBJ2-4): EAGVTQFPSHSVIEKGQTVTLRCDPISGHDNLYWYRRVMGKEIKFLLHFVKESKQDESGMPNNRFLAERTGGTYSTLKVQPAELEDSGVYFCASSKTGPAKNIQYFGAGTRLSVL.

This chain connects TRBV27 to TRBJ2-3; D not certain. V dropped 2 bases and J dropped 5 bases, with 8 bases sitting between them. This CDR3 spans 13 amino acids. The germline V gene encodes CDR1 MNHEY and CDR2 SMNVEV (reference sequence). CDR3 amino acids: CASSLSLRDTQYF. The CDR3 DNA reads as TGTGCCAGCAGTTTAAGTCTGAGAGATACGCAGTATTTT.

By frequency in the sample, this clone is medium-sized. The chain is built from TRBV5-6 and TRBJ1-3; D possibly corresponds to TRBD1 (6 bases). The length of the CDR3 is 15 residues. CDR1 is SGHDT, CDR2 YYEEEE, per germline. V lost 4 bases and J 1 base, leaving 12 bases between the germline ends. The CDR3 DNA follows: TGTGCCAGCAGCGAGCGGGGGGCGTCTGGAAACACCATATATTTT. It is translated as CASSERGASGNTIYF.

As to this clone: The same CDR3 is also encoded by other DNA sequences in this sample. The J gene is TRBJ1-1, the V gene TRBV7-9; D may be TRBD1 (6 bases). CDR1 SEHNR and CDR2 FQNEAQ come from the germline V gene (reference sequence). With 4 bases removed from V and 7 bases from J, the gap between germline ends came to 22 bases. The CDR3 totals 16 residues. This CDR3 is CASSSHSGGGGGEAFF. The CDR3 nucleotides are TGTGCCAGCAGCTCCCATTCTGGGGGCGGGGGCGGTGAAGCTTTCTTT.

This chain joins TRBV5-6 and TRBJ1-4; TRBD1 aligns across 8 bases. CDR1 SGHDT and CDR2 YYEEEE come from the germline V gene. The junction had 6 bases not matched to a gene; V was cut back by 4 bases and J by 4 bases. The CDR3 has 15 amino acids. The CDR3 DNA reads TGTGCCAGCAGCCCGAGGACAGGGCGTAATGAAAAACTGTTTTTT. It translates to CASSPRTGRNEKLFF.

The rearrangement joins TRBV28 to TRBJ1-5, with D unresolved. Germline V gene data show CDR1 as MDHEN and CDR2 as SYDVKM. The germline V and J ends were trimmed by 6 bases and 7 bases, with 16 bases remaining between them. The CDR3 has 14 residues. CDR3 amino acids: CASRQSNLYQPQHF. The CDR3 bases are TGTGCCAGCAGACAGTCGAATTTATACCAGCCCCAGCATTTT.

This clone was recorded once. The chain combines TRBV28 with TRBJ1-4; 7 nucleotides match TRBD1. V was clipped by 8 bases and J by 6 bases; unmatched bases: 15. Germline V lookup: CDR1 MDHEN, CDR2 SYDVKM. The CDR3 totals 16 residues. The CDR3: CASYSPTGTVYEKLFF. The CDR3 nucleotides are TGTGCCAGCTATTCCCCCACCGGGACAGTGTATGAAAAACTGTTTTTT. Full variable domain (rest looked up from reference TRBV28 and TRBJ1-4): DVKVTQSSRYLVKRTGEKVFLECVQDMDHENMFWYRQDPGLGLRLIYFSYDVKMKEKGDIPEGYSVSREKKERFSLILESASTNQTSMYLCASYSPTGTVYEKLFFGSGTQLSVL.

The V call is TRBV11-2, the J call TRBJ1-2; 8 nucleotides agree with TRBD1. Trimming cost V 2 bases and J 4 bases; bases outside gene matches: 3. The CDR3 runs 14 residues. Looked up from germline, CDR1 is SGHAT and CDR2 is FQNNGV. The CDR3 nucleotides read TGTGCCAGCAGCTTAACAGGGGGTGGCTATGGCTACACCTTC. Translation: CASSLTGGGYGYTF.

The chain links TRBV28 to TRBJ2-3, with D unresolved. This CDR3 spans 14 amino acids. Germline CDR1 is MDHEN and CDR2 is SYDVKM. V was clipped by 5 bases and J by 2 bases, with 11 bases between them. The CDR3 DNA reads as TGTGCCAGCAGTCCGCAGGATCTCACAGATACGCAGTATTTT. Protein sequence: CASSPQDLTDTQYF.

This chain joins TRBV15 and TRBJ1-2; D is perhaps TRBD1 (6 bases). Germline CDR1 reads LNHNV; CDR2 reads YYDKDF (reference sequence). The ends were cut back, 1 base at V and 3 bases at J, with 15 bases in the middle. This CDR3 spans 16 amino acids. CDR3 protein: CATSRAGTLGDYGYTF. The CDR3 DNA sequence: TGTGCCACCAGCAGAGCCGGGACACTTGGGGACTATGGCTACACCTTC.

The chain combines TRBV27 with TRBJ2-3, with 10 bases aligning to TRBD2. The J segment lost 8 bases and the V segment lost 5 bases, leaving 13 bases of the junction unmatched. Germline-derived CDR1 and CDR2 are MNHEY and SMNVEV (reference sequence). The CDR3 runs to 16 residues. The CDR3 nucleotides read TGTGCCAGCAGTCCCCCCTCAGCGGGGGGGCCGGGTACGCAGTATTTT. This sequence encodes CASSPPSAGGPGTQYF.

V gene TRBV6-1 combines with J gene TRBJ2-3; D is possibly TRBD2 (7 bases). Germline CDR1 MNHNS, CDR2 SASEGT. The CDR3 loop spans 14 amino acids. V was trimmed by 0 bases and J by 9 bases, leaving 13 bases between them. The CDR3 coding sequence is TGTGCCAGCAGTGAAGCGGGGGGGCTTGGCACGCAGTATTTT. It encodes CASSEAGGLGTQYF.

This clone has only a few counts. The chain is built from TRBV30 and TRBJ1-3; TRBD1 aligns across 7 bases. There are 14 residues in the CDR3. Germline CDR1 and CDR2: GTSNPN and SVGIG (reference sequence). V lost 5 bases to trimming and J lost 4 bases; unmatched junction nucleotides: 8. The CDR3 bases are TGTGCCTGGTCTCTAGGGGGCTCCGGAAACACCATATATTTT. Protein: CAWSLGGSGNTIYF.

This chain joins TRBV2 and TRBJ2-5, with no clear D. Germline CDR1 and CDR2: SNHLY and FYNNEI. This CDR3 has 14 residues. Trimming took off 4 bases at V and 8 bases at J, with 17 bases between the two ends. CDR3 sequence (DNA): TGTGCCAGCAGTGTGGAGCGAGCAAGAGACACCCAGTACTTC. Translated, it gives CASSVERARDTQYF.

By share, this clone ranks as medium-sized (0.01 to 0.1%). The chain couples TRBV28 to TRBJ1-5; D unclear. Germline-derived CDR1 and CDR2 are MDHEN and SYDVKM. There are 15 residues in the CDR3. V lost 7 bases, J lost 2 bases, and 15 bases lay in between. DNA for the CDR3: TGTGCCAGCACCTCCGCGGGGAAGGGCAATCAGCCCCAGCATTTT. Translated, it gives CASTSAGKGNQPQHF.

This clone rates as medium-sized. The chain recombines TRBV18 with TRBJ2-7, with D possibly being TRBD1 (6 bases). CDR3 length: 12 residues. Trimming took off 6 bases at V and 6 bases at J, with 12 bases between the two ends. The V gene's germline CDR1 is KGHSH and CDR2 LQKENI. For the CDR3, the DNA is TGTGCCAGCTCGCAGGGGCAGGGCGAGCAGTACTTC. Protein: CASSQGQGEQYF. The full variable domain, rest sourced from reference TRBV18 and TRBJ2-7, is NAGVMQNPRHLVRRRGQEARLRCSPMKGHSHVYWYRQLPEEGLKFMVYLQKENIIDESGMPKERFSAEFPKEGPSILRIQQVVRGDSAAYFCASSQGQGEQYFGPGTRLTVT.

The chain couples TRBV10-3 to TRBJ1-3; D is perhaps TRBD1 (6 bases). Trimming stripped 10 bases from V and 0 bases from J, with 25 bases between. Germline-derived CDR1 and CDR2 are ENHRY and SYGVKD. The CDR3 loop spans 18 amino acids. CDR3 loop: CATGRGLANTDSGNTIYF. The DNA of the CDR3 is TGTGCCACCGGGCGGGGGCTCGCAAATACCGACTCTGGAAACACCATATATTTT.

The DNA of the CDR3 is TGTGCCAGCAGTAGCGGGGGGGCGAGAGAGCAGTACTTC. It codes for CASSSGGAREQYF. V usage is TRBV2 and J usage is TRBJ2-7, with 10 nucleotides matching TRBD2. Germline CDR1 and CDR2: SNHLY and FYNNEI. The CDR3 runs 13 residues. With V trimmed by 5 bases and J by 7 bases, 5 bases remained unmatched.

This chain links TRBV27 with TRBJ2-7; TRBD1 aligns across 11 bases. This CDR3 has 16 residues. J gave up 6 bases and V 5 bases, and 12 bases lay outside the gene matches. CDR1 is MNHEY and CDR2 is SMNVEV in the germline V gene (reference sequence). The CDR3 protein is CASSLTLGTGGIEQYF. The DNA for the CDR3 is TGTGCCAGCAGTCTGACCCTCGGGACAGGGGGGATCGAGCAGTACTTC.

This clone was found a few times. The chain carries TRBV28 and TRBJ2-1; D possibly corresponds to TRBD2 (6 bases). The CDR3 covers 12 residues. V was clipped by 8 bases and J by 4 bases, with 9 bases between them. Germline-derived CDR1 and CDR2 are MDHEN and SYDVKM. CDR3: CASRRGYNEQFF. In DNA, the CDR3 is TGTGCCAGCCGGCGGGGTTACAATGAGCAGTTCTTC.

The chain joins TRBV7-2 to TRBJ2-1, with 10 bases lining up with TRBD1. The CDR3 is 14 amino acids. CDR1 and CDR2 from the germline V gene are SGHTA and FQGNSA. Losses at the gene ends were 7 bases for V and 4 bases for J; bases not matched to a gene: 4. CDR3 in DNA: TGTGCCAGCACCCGGGACAGGGGATACAATGAGCAGTTCTTC. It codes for CASTRDRGYNEQFF.

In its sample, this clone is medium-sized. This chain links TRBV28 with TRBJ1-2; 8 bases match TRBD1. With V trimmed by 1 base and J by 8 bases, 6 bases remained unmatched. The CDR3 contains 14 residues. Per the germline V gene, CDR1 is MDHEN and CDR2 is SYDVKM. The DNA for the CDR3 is TGTGCCAGCAGTTTATCATCAGGGGGCGGAGGCTACACCTTC. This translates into CASSLSSGGGGYTF.

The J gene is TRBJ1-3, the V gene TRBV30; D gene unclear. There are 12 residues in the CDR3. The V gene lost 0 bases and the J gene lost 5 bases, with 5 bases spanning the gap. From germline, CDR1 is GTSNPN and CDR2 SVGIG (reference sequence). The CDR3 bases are TGTGCCTGGAGTGTGTCTCGAAACACCATATATTTT. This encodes CAWSVSRNTIYF. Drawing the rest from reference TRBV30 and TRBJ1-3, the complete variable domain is SQTIHQWPATLVQPVGSPLSLECTVEGTSNPNLYWYRQAAGRGLQLLFYSVGIGQISSEVPQNLSASRPQDRQFILSSKKLLLSDSGFYLCAWSVSRNTIYFGEGSWLTVV.